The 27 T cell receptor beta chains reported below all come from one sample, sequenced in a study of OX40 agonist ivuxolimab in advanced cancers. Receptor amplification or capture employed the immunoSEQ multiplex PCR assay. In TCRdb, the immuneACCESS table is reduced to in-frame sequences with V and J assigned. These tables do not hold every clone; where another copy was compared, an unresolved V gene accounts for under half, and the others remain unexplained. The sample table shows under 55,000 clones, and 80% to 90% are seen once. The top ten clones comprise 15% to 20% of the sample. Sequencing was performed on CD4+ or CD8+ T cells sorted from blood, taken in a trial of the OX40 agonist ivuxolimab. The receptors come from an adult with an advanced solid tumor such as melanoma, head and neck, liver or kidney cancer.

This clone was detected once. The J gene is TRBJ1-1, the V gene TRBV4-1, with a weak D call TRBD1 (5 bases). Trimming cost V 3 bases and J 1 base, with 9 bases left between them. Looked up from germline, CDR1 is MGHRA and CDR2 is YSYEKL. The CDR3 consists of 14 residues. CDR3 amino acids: CASSHGATNTEAFF. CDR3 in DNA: TGCGCCAGCAGCCACGGGGCTACGAACACTGAAGCTTTCTTT.

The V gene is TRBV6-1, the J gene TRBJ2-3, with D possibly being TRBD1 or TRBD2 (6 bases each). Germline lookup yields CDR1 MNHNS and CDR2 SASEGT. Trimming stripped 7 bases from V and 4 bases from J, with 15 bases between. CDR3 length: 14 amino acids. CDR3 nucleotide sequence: TGTGCCAGCACCCAAAGGGGGGAATCAGATACGCAGTATTTT. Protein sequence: CASTQRGESDTQYF.

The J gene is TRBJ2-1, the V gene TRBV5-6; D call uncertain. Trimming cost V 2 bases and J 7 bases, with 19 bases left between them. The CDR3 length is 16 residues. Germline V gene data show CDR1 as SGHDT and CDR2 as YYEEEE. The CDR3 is CASSLYTGLRINEQFF. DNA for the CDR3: TGTGCCAGCAGCTTATACACGGGTCTAAGGATTAATGAGCAGTTCTTC.

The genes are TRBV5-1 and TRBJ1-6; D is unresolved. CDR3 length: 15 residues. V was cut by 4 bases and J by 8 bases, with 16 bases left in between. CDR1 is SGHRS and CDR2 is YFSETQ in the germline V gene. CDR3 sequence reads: CASSQWTAFDSPLHF. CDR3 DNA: TGCGCCAGCAGCCAATGGACGGCCTTCGATTCACCCCTCCACTTT.

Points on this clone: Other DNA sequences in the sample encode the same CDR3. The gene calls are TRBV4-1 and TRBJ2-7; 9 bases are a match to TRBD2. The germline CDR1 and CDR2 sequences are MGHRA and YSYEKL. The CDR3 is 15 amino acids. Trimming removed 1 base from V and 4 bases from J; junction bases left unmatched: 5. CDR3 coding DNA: TGCGCCAGCAGCCAAGGTCTAGCGGGAAGATACGAGCAGTACTTC. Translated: CASSQGLAGRYEQYF.

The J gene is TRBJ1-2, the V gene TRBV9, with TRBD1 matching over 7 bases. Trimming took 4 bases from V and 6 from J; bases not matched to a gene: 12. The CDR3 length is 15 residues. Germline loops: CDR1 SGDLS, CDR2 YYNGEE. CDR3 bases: TGTGCCAGCAGCTCCCGGGACAGAGTTTTCGATGGCTACACCTTC. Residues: CASSSRDRVFDGYTF.

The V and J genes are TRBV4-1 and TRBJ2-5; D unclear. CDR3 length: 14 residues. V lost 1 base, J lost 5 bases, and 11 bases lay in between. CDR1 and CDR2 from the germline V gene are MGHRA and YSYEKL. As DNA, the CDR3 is TGCGCCAGCAGCCAAGTTAGGCGCTTGGAGACCCAGTACTTC. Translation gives CASSQVRRLETQYF.

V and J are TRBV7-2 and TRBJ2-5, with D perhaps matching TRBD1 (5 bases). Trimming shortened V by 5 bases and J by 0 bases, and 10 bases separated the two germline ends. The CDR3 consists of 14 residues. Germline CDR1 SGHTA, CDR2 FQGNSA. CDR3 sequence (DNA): TGTGCCAGCAGCAAATGGACAAACCAAGAGACCCAGTACTTC. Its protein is CASSKWTNQETQYF.

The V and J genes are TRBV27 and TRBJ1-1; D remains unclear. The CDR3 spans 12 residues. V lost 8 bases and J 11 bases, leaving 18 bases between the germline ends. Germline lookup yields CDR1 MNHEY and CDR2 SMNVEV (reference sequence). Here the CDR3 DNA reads TGTGCCAGCGGATTATCTCACCGGCGGGCTTTCTTT. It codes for CASGLSHRRAFF.

This CDR3 is CATSRDRAVGNTIYF. In DNA, the CDR3 is TGTGCCACCAGCAGAGATAGGGCGGTTGGAAACACCATATATTTT. The chain is built from TRBV15 and TRBJ1-3, with D hard to call. Germline V lookup: CDR1 LNHNV, CDR2 YYDKDF (reference sequence). The CDR3 loop spans 15 amino acids. Trimming cost V 0 bases and J 3 bases, with 9 bases left between them. The full variable domain, rest sourced from reference TRBV15 and TRBJ1-3, is DAMVIQNPRYQVTQFGKPVTLSCSQTLNHNVMYWYQQKSSQAPKLLFHYYDKDFNNEADTPDNFQSRRPNTSFCFLDIRSPGLGDTAMYLCATSRDRAVGNTIYFGEGSWLTVV.

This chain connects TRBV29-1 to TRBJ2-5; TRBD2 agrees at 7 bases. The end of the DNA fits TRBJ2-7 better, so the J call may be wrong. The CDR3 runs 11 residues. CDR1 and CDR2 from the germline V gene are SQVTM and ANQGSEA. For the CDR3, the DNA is TGCTCCGTGGGGGGGTCCTACGAGCAGTACTTC. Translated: CSVGGSYEQYF.

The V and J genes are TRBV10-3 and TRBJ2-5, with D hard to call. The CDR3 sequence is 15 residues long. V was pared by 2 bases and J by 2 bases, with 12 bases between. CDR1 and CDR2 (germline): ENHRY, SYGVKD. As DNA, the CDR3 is TGTGCCATCAGTGAGGACCGACGGAAACAAGAGACCCAGTACTTC. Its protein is CAISEDRRKQETQYF.

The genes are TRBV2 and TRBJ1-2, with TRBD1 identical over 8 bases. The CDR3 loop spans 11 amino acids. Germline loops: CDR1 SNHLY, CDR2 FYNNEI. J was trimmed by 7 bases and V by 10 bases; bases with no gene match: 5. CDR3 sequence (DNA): TGTGCCAACAATGACAGGGGTGGCTACACCTTC. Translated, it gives CANNDRGGYTF.

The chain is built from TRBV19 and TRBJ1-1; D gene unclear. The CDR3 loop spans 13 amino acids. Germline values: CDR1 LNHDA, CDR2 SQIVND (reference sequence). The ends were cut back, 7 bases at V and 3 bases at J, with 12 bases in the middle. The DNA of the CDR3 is TGTGCCAGTACGTCCTTGTCGTACACTGAAGCTTTCTTT. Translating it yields CASTSLSYTEAFF.

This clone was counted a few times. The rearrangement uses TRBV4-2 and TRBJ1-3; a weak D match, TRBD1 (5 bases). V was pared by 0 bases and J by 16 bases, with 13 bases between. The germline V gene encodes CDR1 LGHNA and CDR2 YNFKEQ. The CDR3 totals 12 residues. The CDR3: CASSQDGGNVYF. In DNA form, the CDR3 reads TGTGCCAGCAGCCAAGATGGGGGTAATGTGTATTTT.

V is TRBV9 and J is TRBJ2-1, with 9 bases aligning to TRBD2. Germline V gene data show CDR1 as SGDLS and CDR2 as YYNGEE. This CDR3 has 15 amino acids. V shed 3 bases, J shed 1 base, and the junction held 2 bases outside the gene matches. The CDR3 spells CASSASGGSYNEQFF. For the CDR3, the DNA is TGTGCCAGCAGCGCGAGCGGGGGGTCCTACAATGAGCAGTTCTTC.

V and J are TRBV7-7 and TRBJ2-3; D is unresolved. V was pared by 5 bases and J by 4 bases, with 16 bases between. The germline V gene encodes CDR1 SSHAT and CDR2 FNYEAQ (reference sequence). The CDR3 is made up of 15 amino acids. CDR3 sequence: CASSRGDTKADTQYF. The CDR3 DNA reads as TGTGCCAGCAGCCGCGGCGATACAAAGGCAGATACGCAGTATTTT.

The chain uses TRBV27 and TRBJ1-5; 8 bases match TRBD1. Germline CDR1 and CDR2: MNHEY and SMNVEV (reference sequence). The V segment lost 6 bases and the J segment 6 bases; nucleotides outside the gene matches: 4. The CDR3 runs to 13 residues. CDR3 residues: CASRQGASQPQHF. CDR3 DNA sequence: TGTGCCAGCAGGCAGGGGGCGAGTCAGCCCCAGCATTTT.

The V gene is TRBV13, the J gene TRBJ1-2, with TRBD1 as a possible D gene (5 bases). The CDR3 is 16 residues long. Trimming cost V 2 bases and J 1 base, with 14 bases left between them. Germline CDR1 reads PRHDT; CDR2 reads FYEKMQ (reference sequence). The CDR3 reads CASSLPPGLNNYGYTF. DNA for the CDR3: TGTGCCAGCAGCTTACCTCCAGGGTTAAATAACTATGGCTACACCTTC. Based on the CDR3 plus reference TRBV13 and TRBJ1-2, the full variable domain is AAGVIQSPRHLIKEKRETATLKCYPIPRHDTVYWYQQGPGQDPQFLISFYEKMQSDKGSIPDRFSAQQFSDYHSELNMSSLELGDSALYFCASSLPPGLNNYGYTFGSGTRLTVV.

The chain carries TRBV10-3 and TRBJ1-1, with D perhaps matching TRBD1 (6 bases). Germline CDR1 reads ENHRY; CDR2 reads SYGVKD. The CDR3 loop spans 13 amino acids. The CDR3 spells CGTAGAMKGSAFF. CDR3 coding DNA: TGTGGCACAGCAGGGGCCATGAAAGGATCGGCTTTCTTT.

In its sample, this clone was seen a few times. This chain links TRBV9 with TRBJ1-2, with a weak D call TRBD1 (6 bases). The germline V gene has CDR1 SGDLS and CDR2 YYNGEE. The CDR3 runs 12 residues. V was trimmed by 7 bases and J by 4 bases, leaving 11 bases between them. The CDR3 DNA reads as TGTGCCAGCGGGGGGCCTGGCTATGGCTACACCTTC. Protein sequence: CASGGPGYGYTF.

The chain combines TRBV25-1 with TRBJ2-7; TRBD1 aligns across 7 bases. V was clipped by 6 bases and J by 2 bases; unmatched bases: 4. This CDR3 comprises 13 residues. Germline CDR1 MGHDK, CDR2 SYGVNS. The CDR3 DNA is TGTGCCAGCAGCCCCGGGACAGCCTACGAGCAGTACTTC. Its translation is CASSPGTAYEQYF.

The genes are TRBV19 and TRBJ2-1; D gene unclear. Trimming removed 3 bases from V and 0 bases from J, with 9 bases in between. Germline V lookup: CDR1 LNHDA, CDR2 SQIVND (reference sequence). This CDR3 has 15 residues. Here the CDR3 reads CASSISRSSYNEQFF. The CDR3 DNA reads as TGTGCCAGTAGTATTTCAAGGAGCTCCTACAATGAGCAGTTCTTC.

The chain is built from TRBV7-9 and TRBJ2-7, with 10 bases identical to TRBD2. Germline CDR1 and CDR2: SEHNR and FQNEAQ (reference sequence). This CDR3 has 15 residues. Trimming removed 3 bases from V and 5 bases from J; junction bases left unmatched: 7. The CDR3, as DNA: TGTGCCAGCAGCTTTGGTGAGCTAGCGGGAGACGAGCAGTACTTC. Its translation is CASSFGELAGDEQYF.

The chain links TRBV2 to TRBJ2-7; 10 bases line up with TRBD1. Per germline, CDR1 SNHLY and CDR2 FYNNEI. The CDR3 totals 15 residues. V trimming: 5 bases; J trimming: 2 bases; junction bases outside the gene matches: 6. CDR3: CASSPDRGPTYEQYF. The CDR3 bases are TGTGCCAGCAGTCCTGACAGGGGGCCTACCTACGAGCAGTACTTC.

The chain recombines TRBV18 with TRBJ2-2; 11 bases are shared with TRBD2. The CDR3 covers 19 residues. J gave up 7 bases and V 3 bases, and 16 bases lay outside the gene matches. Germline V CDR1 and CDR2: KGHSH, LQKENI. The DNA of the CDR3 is TGTGCCAGCTCACCTTTAGCGGGAGGGCCAACCAGGGATCGCGGGGAGCTGTTTTTT. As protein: CASSPLAGGPTRDRGELFF.

The CDR3 sequence: CASSPLGAGGATDTQYF. In nucleotides, the CDR3 is TGTGCCAGCAGTCCCCTGGGGGCCGGGGGGGCGACAGATACGCAGTATTTT. The V call is TRBV27, the J call TRBJ2-3, with TRBD2 matching over 8 bases. The V gene's germline CDR1 is MNHEY and CDR2 SMNVEV (reference sequence). CDR3 length equals 17 residues. The trim removed 5 bases at V and 3 bases at J, leaving 13 bases unmatched.